This T cell receptor (beta chain) came from a study of T cells in Graves' hyperthyroidism and ophthalmopathy. Whole-study findings and limits: Clonotypes that were expanded in thyroid above 0.001 mostly appeared in blood too.

From germline, CDR1 is MDHEN and CDR2 SYDVKM. Trimming took 6 bases from V and 3 from J, leaving 21 bases between them. CDR3 length: 17 amino acids. With regard to this clonotype: Its antigen is undetermined.

RNA transcripts provided the source from which TCR beta CDR3 regions were amplified. First-round RT-PCR with HTBI primers amplified the TCR CDR3 region. One entry per CDR3 protein results from TCRdb running MiXCR on the multiplex PCR reads. The sample has around 540,000 distinct CDR3 sequences; around 15% are singletons. Sequenced sample: blood. This sequence was found in a woman under 40 with Graves' ophthalmopathy. This rearrangement joins TRBV28 to TRBJ2-4, with D possibly being TRBD1 or TRBD2 (6 bases each). CDR3 residues: CASRLGSGGGGKNIQYF. In DNA, the CDR3 is TGTGCCAGCAGGTTAGGGTCAGGAGGGGGTGGCAAAAACATTCAGTACTTC.